The 2 T cell receptor beta chains below come from one sample, sequenced in a study of cytomegalovirus exposure and HLA in healthy donors. The PCR ran on 60 Vbeta and 13 Jbeta primers. TCRdb's table, derived via immunoSEQ multiplex PCR, lists solely in-frame clones and lacks some. The sample has roughly 180,000 clones, about four fifths seen once; the top ten hold around 2.6%. The sequencing sample was made of PBMCs. These receptors all stem from a female donor in good health and CMV-seronegative.

The V call is TRBV20-1, the J call TRBJ2-3; D uncertain. The CDR3 extends over 11 amino acids. V shed 5 bases and J shed 6 bases, with 9 bases lying between them. Germline V CDR1 and CDR2: DFQATT, SNEGSKA (reference sequence). CDR3 amino acids: CSAPREDTQYF. The CDR3 DNA sequence: TGCAGTGCTCCCCGCGAGGATACGCAGTATTTT.

The chain combines TRBV27 with TRBJ2-3, with 7 bases identical to TRBD2. The CDR3 is 17 residues long. J lost 6 bases, V lost 3 bases, and 15 bases had no gene match. CDR1 is MNHEY, CDR2 SMNVEV, per germline (reference sequence). CDR3 protein: CASSLPLSAGSRDTQYF. CDR3 coding DNA: TGTGCCAGCAGTTTGCCCCTCTCAGCGGGAAGTCGTGATACGCAGTATTTT.